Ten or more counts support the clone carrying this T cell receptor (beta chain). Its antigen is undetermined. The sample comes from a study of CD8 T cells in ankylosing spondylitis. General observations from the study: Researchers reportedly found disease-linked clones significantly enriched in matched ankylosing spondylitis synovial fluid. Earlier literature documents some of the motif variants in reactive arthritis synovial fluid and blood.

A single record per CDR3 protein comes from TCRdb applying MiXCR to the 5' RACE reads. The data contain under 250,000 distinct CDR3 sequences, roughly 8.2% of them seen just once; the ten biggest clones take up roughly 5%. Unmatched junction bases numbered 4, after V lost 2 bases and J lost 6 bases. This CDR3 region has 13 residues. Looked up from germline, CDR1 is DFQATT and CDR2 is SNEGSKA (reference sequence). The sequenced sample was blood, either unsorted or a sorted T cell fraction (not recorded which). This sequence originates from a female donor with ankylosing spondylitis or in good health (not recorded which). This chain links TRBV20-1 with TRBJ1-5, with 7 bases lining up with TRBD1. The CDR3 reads CSARSRGGQPQHF. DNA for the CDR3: TGCAGTGCTAGAAGCAGGGGGGGTCAGCCCCAGCATTTT.